This is a list of T cell receptor beta chains from one sample in a study of blood T cell repertoires in COVID-19. Profiling relied on immunoSEQ multiplex PCR, and the TCRdb table lists in-frame clones only, not all of them. This sample has around 190,000 clones, with roughly 76% found just once. The source material was peripheral blood. These receptor sequences come from a woman in her 40s with COVID-19, enrolled during active disease. The CDR3 runs from the conserved cysteine through the conserved F or W. A D gene is named only where the DNA matches it firmly. Rows give clone size only sometimes, using once, few, many, or a class for an expanded clone.

abundance,j_gene,v_gene,d_gene,CDR3nt,CDR3aa
NA,TRBJ1-1,TRBV20-1,NA,TGCAGTGCCGAGGATGCCGCTGAAGCTTTCTTT,CSAEDAAEAFF
NA,TRBJ1-4,TRBV30,NA,TGTGCCTGGAAATTTGCGGGTACTAATGAAAAACTGTTTTTT,CAWKFAGTNEKLFF
NA,TRBJ2-4,TRBV6-5,NA,TGTGCCAGCAGTAACGACATGAGGGACATTCAGTACTTC,CASSNDMRDIQYF
NA,TRBJ1-2,TRBV11-2,NA,TGTGCCAGCAGCTTAGGGGGGGGTCCATATGGCTACACCTTC,CASSLGGGPYGYTF
few,TRBJ2-7,TRBV15,NA,TGTGCCACCAGCCGGGGGGCAGGGTACGAGCAGTACTTC,CATSRGAGYEQYF
NA,TRBJ2-1,TRBV29-1,NA,TGCAGCATTGAGGTGCCGCGCCGTTACAATGAGCAGTTCTTC,CSIEVPRRYNEQFF
NA,TRBJ1-5,TRBV30,NA,TGTGCCTGGAGTGTTGGTCTAAATCAGCCCCAGCATTTT,CAWSVGLNQPQHF
NA,TRBJ2-2,TRBV27,TRBD2,TGTGCCAGCAGTTTTTTCGGACTAGCGGATAAGGCGAACACCGGGGAGCTGTTTTTT,CASSFFGLADKANTGELFF
many,TRBJ1-2,TRBV19,NA,TGTGCCAGTAGTAGGACAATATCTAACTATGGCTACACCTTC,CASSRTISNYGYTF
NA,TRBJ2-1,TRBV3-1/TRBV3-2,NA,TGTGCCAGCAGCCAAGGACACAGCTCCTACAATGAGCAGTTCTTC,CASSQGHSSYNEQFF
NA,TRBJ2-5,TRBV11-2,TRBD1,TGTGCCAGCAGCAGCACCAGACAGGGGGGGACCCAGTACTTC,CASSSTRQGGTQYF
NA,TRBJ2-2,TRBV18,NA,TGTGCCAGCTCACCCTTGAACACCGGGGAGCTGTTTTTT,CASSPLNTGELFF
NA,TRBJ2-7,TRBV19,TRBD1,TGTGCCAGTAAGGAGACAGGGAAGGTAGACTACGAGCAGTACTTC,CASKETGKVDYEQYF
NA,TRBJ2-2,TRBV12-3/TRBV12-4,NA,TGTGCCAGCAGTTCCACGAACACCGGGGAGCTGTTTTTT,CASSSTNTGELFF
many,TRBJ1-6,TRBV11-3,NA,TGTGCCAGCAGCCGAACAGGGACCAATTCACCCCTCCACTTT,CASSRTGTNSPLHF
NA,TRBJ1-4,TRBV2,TRBD1,TGTGCCAGCAGCCAAGGGACAGGCAGTAATGAAAAACTGTTTTTT,CASSQGTGSNEKLFF